This TCR beta chain was captured by sequencing in a study of early T cells in non-severe SARS-CoV-2 infection. Individual cDNA molecules were tagged with unique molecular identifiers, the study reported. One entry per CDR3 protein results from TCRdb running MiXCR on the 5' RACE reads. The data show about 63,000 distinct CDR3 sequences, approximately 13% seen once. There are many counts of this clonotype. This clonotype was sampled from an adult who was a healthcare worker with PCR-confirmed SARS-CoV-2 infection or an uninfected control (not recorded which). The sample taken for sequencing was whole blood.

The DNA for the CDR3 is TGTGCCAGCAGTTACTCGATCAACTCTGGAAACACCATATATTTT. Amino acids: CASSYSINSGNTIYF. J is TRBJ1-3 and V is TRBV6-6; no clear D. Trimming took 0 bases from V and 0 from J, leaving 6 bases between them. This CDR3 region has 15 residues. The V gene's germline CDR1 is MNHNY and CDR2 SVGAGI (reference sequence).